The next 23 T cell receptor beta chains were all read from a single sample in a study of cytomegalovirus exposure and HLA in healthy donors. The PCR used 60 Vbeta and 13 Jbeta primers. Assay: immunoSEQ multiplex PCR; the TCRdb copy retains only in-frame clones and omits some. The sample includes 150,000 to 200,000 clones, about 70% of them seen just once. The material sequenced was PBMCs. These receptors originate from a man aged 30 to 45 in good health and CMV-seropositive.

In this sample, this clone turned up once. A junction end diverges from the germline sequence, so it may reflect a read error. J is TRBJ2-2 and V is TRBV30, with D perhaps matching TRBD2 (5 bases). CDR3 size: 14 residues. From germline, CDR1 is GTSNPN and CDR2 SVGIG (reference sequence). The DNA for the CDR3 is TGTGCCTGGAAAAACTGGGCCGTCCCCCGGGGAGCTGTTTTT. Its translation: CAWKNWAVPRGAVF.

This chain connects TRBV11-3 to TRBJ1-1; no clear D. Deletions cut 2 bases from V and 1 base from J, with 11 bases between. This CDR3 is 15 amino acids long. CDR1 is SGHNT and CDR2 is YENEEA in the germline V gene. CDR3 in amino acids: CASSLYGQENTEAFF. The CDR3 nucleotides are TGTGCCAGCAGCTTATATGGGCAGGAGAACACTGAAGCTTTCTTT.

The rearrangement uses TRBV18 and TRBJ1-5; TRBD1 aligns across 8 bases. The CDR3 loop spans 17 amino acids. Trimming took 0 bases from V and 5 from J; bases not matched to a gene: 9. From germline, CDR1 is KGHSH and CDR2 LQKENI. The CDR3 region is CASSPPAGGFTHQPQHF. The DNA for the CDR3 is TGTGCCAGCTCACCACCGGCAGGGGGCTTCACTCATCAGCCCCAGCATTTT.

This chain connects TRBV27 to TRBJ2-1; possible D gene TRBD2, 7 bases. The germline V and J ends were trimmed by 5 bases and 8 bases, with 19 bases remaining between them. This CDR3 spans 15 amino acids. Germline CDR1 reads MNHEY; CDR2 reads SMNVEV (reference sequence). This chain's CDR3 is CASSPTGGAVDEQFF. The CDR3 DNA follows: TGTGCCAGCAGTCCCACTGGGGGGGCGGTTGATGAGCAGTTCTTC.

This clone has just a few counts. The sample has other DNA sequences that encode this CDR3 too. The chain links TRBV5-1 to TRBJ2-3; 11 nucleotides match TRBD2. Germline CDR1 reads SGHRS; CDR2 reads YFSETQ. The CDR3 spans 16 residues. With 3 bases clipped from V and 6 bases from J, the junction kept 9 bases outside the gene matches. CDR3 residues: CASSSGLAGGGDTQYF. In DNA form, the CDR3 reads TGCGCCAGCAGCTCTGGACTAGCGGGCGGAGGGGATACGCAGTATTTT.

The rearrangement joins TRBV5-1 to TRBJ2-6; the match to TRBD2 covers 10 bases. Trimming took 4 bases from V and 2 from J; bases not matched to a gene: 3. CDR3 length: 16 residues. Germline V CDR1 and CDR2: SGHRS, YFSETQ. CDR3 region: CASSASGRAGANVLTF. The DNA of the CDR3 is TGCGCCAGCAGCGCCAGCGGGAGGGCTGGGGCCAACGTCCTGACTTTC.

This clone was seen more than once but under ten times. This sample includes further DNA sequences coding for the same CDR3. The chain carries TRBV27 and TRBJ1-5, with 7 bases aligning to TRBD1. Germline loops: CDR1 MNHEY, CDR2 SMNVEV (reference sequence). V trimming: 4 bases; J trimming: 5 bases; junction bases outside the gene matches: 14. The CDR3 covers 17 residues. Here the CDR3 DNA reads TGTGCCAGCAGTTCCCGGACGGGACAGATAAACGATCAGCCCCAGCATTTT. This translates into CASSSRTGQINDQPQHF.

In its sample, this clone was seen a few times. The chain couples TRBV6-5 to TRBJ2-7, with 9 positions matching TRBD2. Trimming took 6 bases from V and 6 from J; bases not matched to a gene: 6. The CDR3 extends over 13 amino acids. Germline loops: CDR1 MNHEY, CDR2 SVGAGI. Here the CDR3 reads CASREGLASEQYF. For the CDR3, the DNA is TGTGCCAGCAGGGAAGGACTAGCGAGCGAGCAGTACTTC.

This clone was counted only a few times. The chain has TRBV15 and TRBJ1-5; D gene uncertain. CDR1 and CDR2 (germline): LNHNV, YYDKDF (reference sequence). The CDR3 contains 12 residues. With 1 base removed from V and 5 bases from J, the gap between germline ends came to 3 bases. CDR3 protein: CATSRADQPQHF. In DNA form, the CDR3 reads TGTGCCACCAGCAGAGCGGATCAGCCCCAGCATTTT.

This chain joins TRBV6-1 and TRBJ2-5; 11 bases fit TRBD1. The germline V gene encodes CDR1 MNHNS and CDR2 SASEGT. The junction had 1 base not matched to a gene; V was cut back by 4 bases and J by 0 bases. This CDR3 is built from 15 residues. The CDR3 nucleotides are TGTGCCAGCAGTGGGGACAGGGGGTACCAAGAGACCCAGTACTTC. Protein product: CASSGDRGYQETQYF.

The chain has TRBV7-9 and TRBJ2-1; 11 bases fit TRBD2. The germline gives CDR1 SEHNR, CDR2 FQNEAQ (reference sequence). The CDR3 is 17 amino acids. Trimming cost V 1 base and J 7 bases; bases outside gene matches: 9. In DNA form, the CDR3 reads TGTGCCAGCAGCTTAGAAATAGCGGGAGGGCCGAGTAATGAGCAGTTCTTC. It codes for CASSLEIAGGPSNEQFF.

CDR3 coding DNA: TGTGCCAGCAGCGTAGATCGGTGGAATGAGCAGTTCTTC. It yields the protein CASSVDRWNEQFF. The J gene is TRBJ2-1, the V gene TRBV9; D unresolved. Germline V lookup: CDR1 SGDLS, CDR2 YYNGEE. The CDR3 spans 13 residues. V was shortened by 0 bases and J by 7 bases, with 8 bases between the two germline ends.

This clone appeared once. This chain joins TRBV7-9 and TRBJ2-5; TRBD1 matches 7 bases. Germline V gives CDR1 SEHNR, CDR2 FQNEAQ (reference sequence). V lost 7 bases to trimming and J lost 0 bases; unmatched junction nucleotides: 5. The CDR3 totals 14 residues. CDR3 loop: CASNQGEYQETQYF. As DNA, the CDR3 is TGTGCCAGCAACCAGGGGGAGTACCAAGAGACCCAGTACTTC.

Regarding this clone: The identical CDR3 is also encoded by other nucleotide sequences in the sample. V is TRBV9 and J is TRBJ2-7; 10 nucleotides agree with TRBD2. The V gene end was trimmed by 2 bases and the J gene end by 3 bases; junction bases not matched to a gene: 2. CDR3 length: 14 residues. Germline V lookup: CDR1 SGDLS, CDR2 YYNGEE. DNA of the CDR3: TGTGCCAGCAGCGTCACTAGCGGGAACTACGAGCAGTACTTC. The encoded protein is CASSVTSGNYEQYF.

This chain links TRBV19 with TRBJ2-3; 9 positions match TRBD1. Germline trimming cut 4 bases from V and 4 bases from J; bases unmatched to any gene: 3. The CDR3 is 14 residues long. Looked up from germline, CDR1 is LNHDA and CDR2 is SQIVND (reference sequence). DNA of the CDR3: TGTGCCAGTAGTAACGGACAGGGGTCAGATACGCAGTATTTT. It is translated as CASSNGQGSDTQYF.

As DNA, the CDR3 is TGCGCCAGCAGCTTGTCAGGGGGTGCGGGCACAGATACGCAGTATTTT. As protein: CASSLSGGAGTDTQYF. The genes are TRBV5-1 and TRBJ2-3, with 7 positions matching TRBD1. The ends lost 1 base at V and 1 base at J; junction bases unmatched: 6. This CDR3 is 16 amino acids long. CDR1 SGHRS and CDR2 YFSETQ come from the germline V gene.

A few counts support this clone. This chain connects TRBV30 to TRBJ1-6, with a possible D match to TRBD1 (5 bases). The V end lost 4 bases, the J end lost 13 bases, and 14 bases lay between the germline ends. The germline CDR1 and CDR2 sequences are GTSNPN and SVGIG (reference sequence). The CDR3 runs to 12 residues. The CDR3, as DNA: TGTGCCTGGAAAGACAGTTCGTACCCCCTCCACTTT. Its translation: CAWKDSSYPLHF.

This clone turned up a few times. This sequence joins TRBV5-1 and TRBJ2-5, with 7 nucleotides matching TRBD2. Germline CDR1 and CDR2: SGHRS and YFSETQ. The ends lost 5 bases at V and 5 bases at J; junction bases unmatched: 21. This CDR3 contains 18 residues. CDR3 loop: CASSPASGNRVHGETQYF. The CDR3, as DNA: TGCGCCAGCAGTCCCGCCAGCGGGAATCGGGTACATGGGGAGACCCAGTACTTC.

The V call is TRBV7-8, the J call TRBJ1-2, with 7 bases aligning to TRBD1. The CDR3 runs 14 residues. After removal of 0 bases from V and 6 bases from J, the junction contained 4 bases not matched to a gene. Germline lookup yields CDR1 SGHVS and CDR2 FQNEAQ. Here the CDR3 DNA reads TGTGCCAGCAGCTTAGCCATCGGGACAGATGGCTACACCTTC. Protein: CASSLAIGTDGYTF. Filled out from reference TRBV7-8 and TRBJ1-2, the complete variable domain reads GAGVSQSPRYKVAKRGQDVALRCDPISGHVSLFWYQQALGQGPEFLTYFQNEAQLDKSGLPSDRFFAERPEGSVSTLKIQRTQQEDSAVYLCASSLAIGTDGYTFGSGTRLTVV.

The chain employs TRBV9 and TRBJ2-1; TRBD2 agrees at 12 bases. V lost 3 bases, J lost 0 bases, and 7 bases stayed unmatched. The germline V gene has CDR1 SGDLS and CDR2 YYNGEE. The CDR3 has 18 residues. The CDR3 spells CASSGSSGRGFSYNEQFF. In DNA form, the CDR3 reads TGTGCCAGCAGCGGTTCTAGCGGGAGGGGGTTCTCCTACAATGAGCAGTTCTTC.

J is TRBJ1-2 and V is TRBV10-2; D unresolved. CDR1 WSHSY and CDR2 SAAADI come from the germline V gene. The CDR3 extends over 15 amino acids. V lost 4 bases and J lost 6, with 18 bases in between. For the CDR3, the DNA is TGCGCCAGCAGTGGACGACCGGCGGAGTGGAATGGCTACACCTTC. As protein: CASSGRPAEWNGYTF.

This clone was counted between two and nine times. V usage is TRBV7-8 and J usage is TRBJ1-1, with D possibly matching TRBD1 (6 bases). The V end lost 2 bases, the J end lost 6 bases, and 13 bases lay between the germline ends. The V gene's germline CDR1 is SGHVS and CDR2 FQNEAQ. CDR3 size: 14 residues. The CDR3 sequence: CASSLYRVIAEAFF. DNA of the CDR3: TGTGCCAGCAGCTTATACAGGGTTATCGCTGAAGCTTTCTTT. Drawing the rest from reference TRBV7-8 and TRBJ1-1, the complete variable domain is GAGVSQSPRYKVAKRGQDVALRCDPISGHVSLFWYQQALGQGPEFLTYFQNEAQLDKSGLPSDRFFAERPEGSVSTLKIQRTQQEDSAVYLCASSLYRVIAEAFFGQGTRLTVV.

V is TRBV6-6 and J is TRBJ1-2, with TRBD1 as a possible D gene (6 bases). The germline V gene has CDR1 MNHNY and CDR2 SVGAGI (reference sequence). The germline V and J ends were trimmed by 6 bases and 8 bases, with 19 bases remaining between them. The CDR3 sequence is 14 residues long. The CDR3 nucleotides read TGTGCCAGCAGCCACCAGGACAGTCTGCGGGGCTACACCTTC. Protein product: CASSHQDSLRGYTF.